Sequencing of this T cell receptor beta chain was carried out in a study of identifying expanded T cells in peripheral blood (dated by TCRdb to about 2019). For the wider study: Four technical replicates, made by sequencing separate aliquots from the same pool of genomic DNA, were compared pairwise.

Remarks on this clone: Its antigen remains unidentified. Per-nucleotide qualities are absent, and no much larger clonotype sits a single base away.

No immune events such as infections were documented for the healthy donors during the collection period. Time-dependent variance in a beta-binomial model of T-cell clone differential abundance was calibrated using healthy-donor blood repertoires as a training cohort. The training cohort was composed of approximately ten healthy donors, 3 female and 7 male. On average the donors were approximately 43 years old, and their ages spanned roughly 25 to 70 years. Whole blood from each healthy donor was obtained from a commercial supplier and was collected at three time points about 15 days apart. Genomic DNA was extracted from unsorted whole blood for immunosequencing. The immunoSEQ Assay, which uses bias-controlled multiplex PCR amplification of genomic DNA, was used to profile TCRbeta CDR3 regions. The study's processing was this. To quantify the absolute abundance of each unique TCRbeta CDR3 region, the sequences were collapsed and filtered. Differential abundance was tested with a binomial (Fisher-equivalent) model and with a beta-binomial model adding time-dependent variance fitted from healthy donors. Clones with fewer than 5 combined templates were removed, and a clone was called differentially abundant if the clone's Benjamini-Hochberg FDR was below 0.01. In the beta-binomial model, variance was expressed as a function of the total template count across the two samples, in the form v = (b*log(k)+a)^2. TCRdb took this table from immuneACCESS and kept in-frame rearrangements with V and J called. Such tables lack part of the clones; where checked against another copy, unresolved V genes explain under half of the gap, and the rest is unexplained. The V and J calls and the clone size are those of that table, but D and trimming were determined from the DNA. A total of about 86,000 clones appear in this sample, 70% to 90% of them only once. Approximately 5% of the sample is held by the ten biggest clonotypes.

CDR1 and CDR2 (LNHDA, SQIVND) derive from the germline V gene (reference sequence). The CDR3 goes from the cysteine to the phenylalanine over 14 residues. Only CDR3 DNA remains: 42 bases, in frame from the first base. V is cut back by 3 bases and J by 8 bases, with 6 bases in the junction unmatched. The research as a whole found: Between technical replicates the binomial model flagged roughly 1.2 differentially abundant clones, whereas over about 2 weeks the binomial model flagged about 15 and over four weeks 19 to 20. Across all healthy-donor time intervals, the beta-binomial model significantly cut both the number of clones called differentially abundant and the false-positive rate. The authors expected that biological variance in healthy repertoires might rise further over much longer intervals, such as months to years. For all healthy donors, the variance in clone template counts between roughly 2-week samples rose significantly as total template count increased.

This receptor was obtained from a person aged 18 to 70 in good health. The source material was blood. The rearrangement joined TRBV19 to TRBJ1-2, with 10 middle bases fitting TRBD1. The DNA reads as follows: TGTGCCAGTAGTATCCCCTGGGACAGGGGAGGCTACACCTTC. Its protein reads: CASSIPWDRGGYTF.